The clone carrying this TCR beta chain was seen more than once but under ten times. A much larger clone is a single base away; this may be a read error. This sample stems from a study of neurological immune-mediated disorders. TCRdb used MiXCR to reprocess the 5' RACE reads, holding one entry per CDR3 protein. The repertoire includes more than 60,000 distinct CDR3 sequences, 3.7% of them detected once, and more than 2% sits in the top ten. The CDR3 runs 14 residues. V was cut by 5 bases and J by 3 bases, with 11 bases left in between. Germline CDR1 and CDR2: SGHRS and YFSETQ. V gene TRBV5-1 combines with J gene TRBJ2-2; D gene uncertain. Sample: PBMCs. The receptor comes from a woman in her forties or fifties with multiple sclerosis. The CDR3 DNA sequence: TGCGCCAGCAGGATGGTCATGGACACCGGGGAGCTGTTTTTT. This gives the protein CASRMVMDTGELFF.